This TCR beta chain was sequenced for a study of OX40 agonist ivuxolimab in advanced cancers. Background for the entire study: Ivuxolimab was an agonistic, fully human IgG2 monoclonal antibody directed against OX40 (CD134), a costimulatory receptor. Intravenous ivuxolimab was administered to patients every 2 weeks at six dose levels: 0.01, 0.1, 0.3, 1.5, 3 and 10 mg/kg. Among the approximately 54 dose-escalation patients, roughly 20 had hepatocellular carcinoma, roughly 15 melanoma, 9 renal cell carcinoma and 9 head and neck cancer. The dose-escalation cohort was around 83% male with a mean age of approximately 60 years, ranging from roughly 20 to 80. Prior anti-PD-1, anti-PD-L1 or anti-CTLA-4 therapy was permitted, and checkpoint inhibitors had been received by roughly two fifths of dose-escalation patients. Partial responses occurred in three dose-escalation patients, of whom one had hepatocellular carcinoma and two had cutaneous melanoma. The purpose of peripheral TCRbeta sequencing was to test whether ivuxolimab changed TCR sequence diversity and led to clonal T-cell expansion. The paper reports the monotherapy dose-escalation portion (N = 52 patients) of the phase I ivuxolimab trial.

For sequencing of the TCRbeta CDR3 region, genomic DNA was extracted from the sorted cells. The immunoSEQ Assay was used for sequencing of TCRbeta CDR3 regions. The table comes from immuneACCESS by way of TCRdb, which keeps in-frame sequences with V and J called. Part of the clones is missing from these tables; in studies checked, under half for an unresolved V gene and the rest for unknown reasons. This sample lists just over 50,000 clones; around 81% were detected once. 3% to 3.5% of the sample is held by the ten biggest clonotypes. A remark on this clone: Its binding antigen is unknown. No much larger clonotype is one base removed from it; base qualities were not supplied.

What the research found in general, with its limitations: Low levels of normalized T-cell clonal expansion were also shown by some nonresponding patients. On average, CD8+ T cells showed more expanded clones than CD4+ T cells after ivuxolimab. At doses from 0.1 to 3.0 mg/kg, clonal expansion was seen in both CD4+ and CD8+ blood T cells between baseline and week 6. In partial responders in the 0.1-3.0 mg/kg groups, normalized peripheral clonal expansion was found to be among the lowest, especially among CD8+ T cells. Antigen specificity was not determined for the clonally expanded peripheral T cells.

Patients with autoimmune disease history or receiving systemic immunosuppression were excluded from the trial. Peripheral blood for TCR sequencing was drawn from every dose cohort at baseline, at cycle 4 day 1 and at cycle 7 day 1. Samples came from an open-label, multicenter, first-in-human phase I dose-escalation trial of ivuxolimab. Adults with locally advanced or metastatic melanoma, renal cell, hepatocellular, or head and neck squamous cell carcinoma were enrolled in the trial. Before TCR sequencing, CD4+ and CD8+ T cells were separately sorted from peripheral blood. The TCR sequence derives from an adult with an advanced solid tumor such as melanoma, head and neck, liver or kidney cancer. Sequences were derived from CD4+ or CD8+ T cells sorted from blood, sampled in a trial of the OX40 agonist ivuxolimab.

DNA sequence: TGTGCCAGCAGCCCTTTGTACGGGCAGGGGTTGAACACTGAAGCTTTCTTT. It specifies CASSPLYGQGLNTEAFF. The chain is made from TRBV7-6 and TRBJ1-1; TRBD1 is a weak D gene call, 6 bases matching. The germline V gene encodes CDR1 SGHVS and CDR2 FNYEAQ. The CDR3 spans 17 residues, from the cysteine through the phenylalanine. Only the CDR3 DNA is retained, 51 bases long and in frame from the first base. V is shortened by 5 bases, J by 0 bases, and the region joining them spans 19 bases.